The 30 T cell receptor beta chains given below trace back to one sample, sequenced in a study of blood T cell repertoires in COVID-19. Produced via immunoSEQ multiplex PCR; TCRdb's table is partial and in-frame only. The sample shows around 100,000 clones, 88% of them seen only once. Input material: peripheral blood. Every receptor here comes from a man aged 80 or over with acute or convalescent COVID-19.

The V gene is TRBV2, the J gene TRBJ1-5; 7 positions match TRBD1. The CDR3 is 15 amino acids. The germline V gene has CDR1 SNHLY and CDR2 FYNNEI. The V segment lost 3 bases and the J segment 1 base; nucleotides outside the gene matches: 3. Here the CDR3 reads CASSEQQGSNQPQHF. The CDR3 DNA is TGTGCCAGCAGTGAGCAACAGGGGAGCAATCAGCCCCAGCATTTT.

This rearrangement joins TRBV5-6 to TRBJ2-3, with TRBD2 as a possible D gene (5 bases). The germline gives CDR1 SGHDT, CDR2 YYEEEE. Trimming stripped 0 bases from V and 1 base from J, with 9 bases between. The CDR3 extends over 15 amino acids. CDR3 nucleotide sequence: TGTGCCAGCAGCTTGGTAGCGTCCGGCACAGATACGCAGTATTTT. This gives the protein CASSLVASGTDTQYF.

This chain uses TRBV2 with TRBJ1-5; no reliable D call. The CDR3 sequence is 13 residues long. The ends were cut back, 4 bases at V and 0 bases at J, with 4 bases in the middle. Germline values: CDR1 SNHLY, CDR2 FYNNEI. CDR3 DNA sequence: TGTGCCAGCAGTGTGAGTAGCAATCAGCCCCAGCATTTT. The encoded protein is CASSVSSNQPQHF.

The chain is built from TRBV18 and TRBJ1-3, with D unclear. The CDR3 loop spans 15 amino acids. Germline V gives CDR1 KGHSH, CDR2 LQKENI. Deletions cut 2 bases from V and 0 bases from J, with 8 bases between. The CDR3 bases are TGTGCCAGCTCACCATTCGCAGTCTCTGGAAACACCATATATTTT. Translation: CASSPFAVSGNTIYF.

As for this clone: Other DNA sequences in the same sample also yield this CDR3. This chain uses TRBV11-3 with TRBJ2-5; D is unresolved. Germline CDR1 and CDR2: SGHNT and YENEEA. The CDR3 has 11 residues. With 8 bases removed from V and 0 bases from J, the gap between germline ends came to 4 bases. The CDR3 bases are TGTGCCAGCGGAGACCAAGAGACCCAGTACTTC. Amino acid sequence: CASGDQETQYF.

V usage is TRBV5-1 and J usage is TRBJ1-4, with D perhaps TRBD1 (6 bases). Trimming pared 0 bases from V and 0 bases from J, leaving 6 bases between. The CDR3 has 15 amino acids. From germline, CDR1 is SGHRS and CDR2 YFSETQ. The CDR3: CASSLEGATNEKLFF. In DNA, the CDR3 is TGCGCCAGCAGCTTGGAGGGGGCAACTAATGAAAAACTGTTTTTT.

The V call is TRBV19, the J call TRBJ1-2, with D unresolved. V was shortened by 8 bases and J by 2 bases, with 15 bases between the two germline ends. Germline CDR1 LNHDA, CDR2 SQIVND (reference sequence). The CDR3 loop spans 14 amino acids. The CDR3 DNA reads as TGTGCCAGTCGGAGGGCTTCGGGGAACTATGGCTACACCTTC. This encodes CASRRASGNYGYTF.

The rearrangement joins TRBV6-5 to TRBJ1-1, with TRBD1 matching 11 bases. CDR3 length equals 14 residues. J was trimmed by 4 bases and V by 8 bases; bases with no gene match: 6. Germline CDR1 reads MNHEY; CDR2 reads SVGAGI. This CDR3 reads CASLRTGGGTEAFF. The CDR3 coding sequence is TGTGCCAGCCTAAGGACAGGGGGCGGCACTGAAGCTTTCTTT.

This clone was counted only a few times. The chain is built from TRBV4-1 and TRBJ2-7; no reliable D call. The germline V gene has CDR1 MGHRA and CDR2 YSYEKL. The germline V and J ends were trimmed by 2 bases and 0 bases, with 8 bases remaining between them. There are 14 residues in the CDR3. CDR3 sequence: CASSQSSGSYEQYF. In DNA form, the CDR3 reads TGCGCCAGCAGCCAATCCTCAGGCTCCTACGAGCAGTACTTC.

The rearrangement joins TRBV6-5 to TRBJ1-1; 8 nucleotides match TRBD1. There are 12 residues in the CDR3. V gave up 7 bases and J gave up 5 bases; unmatched junction bases: 3. The V gene's germline CDR1 is MNHEY and CDR2 SVGAGI. The CDR3 loop is CASTGGWTEAFF. CDR3 coding DNA: TGTGCCAGCACAGGGGGCTGGACTGAAGCTTTCTTT.

Comment on this clone: Other DNA sequences in this specimen translate into the identical CDR3. The chain recombines TRBV7-2 with TRBJ1-1; 9 bases agree with TRBD1. From germline, CDR1 is SGHTA and CDR2 FQGNSA. Unmatched junction bases numbered 5, after V lost 4 bases and J lost 5 bases. The CDR3 extends over 14 amino acids. The CDR3 sequence: CASSSTGGGTEAFF. In nucleotides, the CDR3 is TGTGCCAGCAGCTCAACAGGGGGCGGAACTGAAGCTTTCTTT.

The chain recombines TRBV4-1 with TRBJ1-2; 9 bases fit TRBD1. The CDR3 contains 13 residues. In germline, CDR1 is MGHRA, CDR2 YSYEKL. Trimming removed 5 bases from V and 7 bases from J; junction bases left unmatched: 5. CDR3 in amino acids: CASSGQGSGGYTF. CDR3 in DNA: TGCGCCAGCAGCGGACAGGGGTCGGGTGGCTACACCTTC.

This clone was counted a single time. This rearrangement joins TRBV18 to TRBJ1-1; D is perhaps TRBD1 (5 bases). Trimming shortened V by 1 base and J by 8 bases, and 11 bases separated the two germline ends. This CDR3 has 13 amino acids. CDR1 KGHSH and CDR2 LQKENI come from the germline V gene. CDR3 DNA sequence: TGTGCCAGCTCACCACAATGGGGGGAAGAAGCTTTCTTT. Encoded protein: CASSPQWGEEAFF.

V usage is TRBV27 and J usage is TRBJ1-2; D unresolved. From germline, CDR1 is MNHEY and CDR2 SMNVEV (reference sequence). The CDR3 is 14 amino acids. Trimming cost V 5 bases and J 6 bases, with 16 bases left between them. Here the CDR3 reads CASSLRAGKDGYTF. As DNA, the CDR3 is TGTGCCAGCAGTCTCCGGGCGGGGAAGGATGGCTACACCTTC.

V usage is TRBV3-1 (or the pseudogene TRBV3-2) and J usage is TRBJ2-5, with D tentatively TRBD2 (6 bases). Trimming cost V 4 bases and J 5 bases, with 11 bases left between them. CDR3 size: 13 residues. Germline lookup yields CDR1 LGHDT and CDR2 YNNKEL (reference sequence). CDR3 nucleotide sequence: TGTGCCAGCAGCCGCGGGACTCTGGAGACCCAGTACTTC. It is translated as CASSRGTLETQYF.

This clone came up a few times. This CDR3 reads CASSPTLASGNTIYF. The CDR3, as DNA: TGTGCCAGCTCCCCAACGCTAGCCTCTGGAAACACCATATATTTT. The chain recombines TRBV5-8 with TRBJ1-3; D unclear. The V gene lost 7 bases and the J gene lost 0 bases, with 14 bases spanning the gap. The V gene's germline CDR1 is SGHTS and CDR2 YDEGEE. This CDR3 is 15 amino acids long.

The genes are TRBV18 and TRBJ1-1; D ambiguous. Germline CDR1 is KGHSH and CDR2 is LQKENI. The V gene lost 6 bases and the J gene lost 1 base, with 9 bases spanning the gap. The CDR3 consists of 13 residues. The CDR3 DNA reads TGTGCCAGCTCCCCTCAGTCGAACACTGAAGCTTTCTTT. Translating gives CASSPQSNTEAFF.

The V call is TRBV27, the J call TRBJ2-2; D might be TRBD2 (5 bases). This CDR3 contains 19 residues. Germline loops: CDR1 MNHEY, CDR2 SMNVEV (reference sequence). Trimming cost V 2 bases and J 1 base, with 20 bases left between them. CDR3 amino acids: CASSLLFQRPRGNTGELFF. The CDR3 DNA follows: TGTGCCAGCAGTTTACTTTTCCAGCGGCCTAGAGGGAACACCGGGGAGCTGTTTTTT.

On this clone: Additional DNA sequences in this sample encode the identical CDR3. This rearrangement joins TRBV7-2 to TRBJ1-5; TRBD1 might be the D (6 bases). CDR1 and CDR2 (germline): SGHTA, FQGNSA. Deletions cut 2 bases from V and 7 bases from J, with 9 bases between. There are 13 residues in the CDR3. The CDR3 reads CASSLFGGQPQHF. The CDR3 DNA reads as TGTGCCAGCAGCTTATTTGGGGGCCAGCCCCAGCATTTT.

The rearrangement joins TRBV6-5 to TRBJ1-2; the D is unclear. Trimming shortened V by 0 bases and J by 8 bases, and 10 bases separated the two germline ends. CDR1 and CDR2 (germline): MNHEY, SVGAGI. The CDR3 loop spans 13 amino acids. CDR3 in amino acids: CASSYSKAGGYTF. CDR3 nucleotides: TGTGCCAGCAGTTACTCGAAGGCGGGGGGCTACACCTTC.

This sequence joins TRBV7-3 and TRBJ1-5; D is unresolved. Trimming removed 1 base at V and 7 bases at J, with 8 bases between. Germline CDR1 reads SGHTA; CDR2 reads FQGTGA. This CDR3 has 13 residues. Here the CDR3 DNA reads TGTGCCAGCAGCTTAAGGGGAGGACAGCCCCAGCATTTT. Translated: CASSLRGGQPQHF.

This chain joins TRBV6-5 and TRBJ1-6; 8 nucleotides align to TRBD1. Germline values: CDR1 MNHEY, CDR2 SVGAGI. The ends lost 6 bases at V and 10 bases at J; junction bases unmatched: 8. This CDR3 is 14 amino acids long. The CDR3 region has the DNA TGTGCCAGCAGCGGAGGACAGGGCTGGTCACCCCTCCACTTT. As protein: CASSGGQGWSPLHF.

This rearrangement joins TRBV10-3 to TRBJ2-7; 8 positions agree with TRBD2. V lost 0 bases to trimming and J lost 4 bases; unmatched junction nucleotides: 8. The CDR3 runs to 16 residues. Germline V gene sequence: CDR1 ENHRY, CDR2 SYGVKD. Written as DNA, the CDR3 is TGTGCCATCAGTGAGTCGGGCGCGGGGGGCACTTACGAGCAGTACTTC. It codes for CAISESGAGGTYEQYF.

This clone occurred a few times. This chain uses TRBV5-1 with TRBJ2-3, with D perhaps TRBD1 (5 bases). CDR3 length: 17 amino acids. Germline values: CDR1 SGHRS, CDR2 YFSETQ. Trimming removed 6 bases at V and 0 bases at J, with 20 bases between. This CDR3 reads CASTEGAGLYSTDTQYF. The CDR3 nucleotides read TGCGCCAGCACGGAAGGGGCAGGTCTTTATAGCACAGATACGCAGTATTTT.

This clone was detected a few times. In nucleotides, the CDR3 is TGTGCCAGCAGTTACTCCGGACTAGCAGCCTACAATGAGCAGTTCTTC. Residues: CASSYSGLAAYNEQFF. The chain employs TRBV6-2 or TRBV6-3 and TRBJ2-1; 8 bases fit TRBD2. Per the germline V gene, CDR1 is MNHEY and CDR2 is SVGEGT. Germline trimming cut 0 bases from V and 2 bases from J; bases unmatched to any gene: 3. This CDR3 spans 16 amino acids.

V and J are TRBV7-2 and TRBJ2-7; 8 positions agree with TRBD1. J lost 6 bases, V lost 0 bases, and 7 bases had no gene match. Germline CDR1 and CDR2: SGHTA and FQGNSA. There are 15 residues in the CDR3. The CDR3: CASSLAGTGKSEQYF. The CDR3 nucleotides are TGTGCCAGCAGCTTAGCTGGGACAGGTAAATCCGAGCAGTACTTC.

The chain has TRBV21-1 and TRBJ2-7; the D segment call TRBD1 is taken from the table without a DNA check. TRBV21-1 is classified as a pseudogene. The CDR3 has 15 residues. The CDR3 protein is CASSKPQGSSYEQYF. As DNA, the CDR3 is TGTGCCAGCAGCAAACCCCAGGGGAGCTCCTACGAGCAGTACTTC.

Only one count was recorded for this clone. The chain carries TRBV9 and TRBJ2-6, with 10 bases fitting TRBD1. CDR3 length equals 18 residues. CDR1 is SGDLS, CDR2 YYNGEE, per germline. V lost 4 bases and J lost 1; bases outside the gene matches: 8. CDR3 region: CASSNRDRGESGANVLTF. CDR3 nucleotides: TGTGCCAGCAGCAATAGGGACAGGGGAGAATCTGGGGCCAACGTCCTGACTTTC. Complete variable domain (other parts from reference TRBV9 and TRBJ2-6): DSGVTQTPKHLITATGQRVTLRCSPRSGDLSVYWYQQSLDQGLQFLIQYYNGEERAKGNILERFSAQQFPDLHSELNLSSLELGDSALYFCASSNRDRGESGANVLTFGAGSRLTVL.

This clone was seen only a few times. The chain joins TRBV7-9 to TRBJ1-6; perhaps TRBD1 as D (6 bases). Germline CDR1 and CDR2: SEHNR and FQNEAQ (reference sequence). V gave up 8 bases and J gave up 7 bases, with 21 bases separating them. The CDR3 runs to 16 residues. In DNA form, the CDR3 reads TGTGCCAGCGGATTGTGGGGGGGCGGAATGAATTCACCCCTCCACTTT. Its translation is CASGLWGGGMNSPLHF.

The chain uses TRBV10-3 and TRBJ2-1; TRBD2 agrees at 9 bases. With 7 bases clipped from V and 8 bases from J, the junction kept 6 bases outside the gene matches. Germline-derived CDR1 and CDR2 are ENHRY and SYGVKD. The CDR3 loop spans 13 amino acids. The CDR3 region has the DNA TGTGCCATCACTATGGCGGGGGGGGATGAGCAGTTCTTC. It encodes CAITMAGGDEQFF.